The 29 T cell receptor beta chains below were found in one sample sequenced in a study of cytomegalovirus exposure and HLA in healthy donors. PCR involved 60 Vbeta and 13 Jbeta primers. Here immunoSEQ multiplex PCR was the method, and the copy in TCRdb shows in-frame clones only, minus some. In the table there are fewer than 100,000 clones, approximately 79% of which are singletons. Specimen: PBMCs. The receptors here all came from a female donor in good health and CMV-seronegative.

The chain recombines TRBV7-8 with TRBJ2-1, with D maybe TRBD2 (6 bases). V was pared by 3 bases and J by 5 bases, with 14 bases between. The CDR3 covers 15 residues. Germline values: CDR1 SGHVS, CDR2 FQNEAQ. Here the CDR3 reads CASSLVAGPNNEQFF. CDR3 coding DNA: TGTGCCAGCAGCTTGGTGGCGGGGCCAAACAATGAGCAGTTCTTC.

The gene calls are TRBV4-3 and TRBJ1-1, with D hard to call. This CDR3 spans 15 amino acids. Germline V gives CDR1 LGHNA, CDR2 YSLEER. V was pared by 0 bases and J by 0 bases, with 8 bases between. Written as DNA, the CDR3 is TGCGCCAGCAGCCAAGATTTGCTAATGAACACTGAAGCTTTCTTT. Translating it yields CASSQDLLMNTEAFF.

This chain links TRBV27 with TRBJ2-7; possibly TRBD1 for D (6 bases). The CDR3 extends over 12 amino acids. Germline V lookup: CDR1 MNHEY, CDR2 SMNVEV (reference sequence). V lost 9 bases and J lost 3, with 12 bases in between. The CDR3 sequence: CASFDRYYEQYF. The CDR3 DNA sequence: TGTGCCAGTTTCGACAGGTACTACGAGCAGTACTTC.

This chain uses TRBV10-3 with TRBJ2-1, with 9 bases fitting TRBD2. The length of the CDR3 is 15 residues. Looked up from germline, CDR1 is ENHRY and CDR2 is SYGVKD. V was pared by 2 bases and J by 5 bases, with 4 bases of the junction left unmatched. The CDR3 DNA reads as TGTGCCATCAGTGAGAATGGCGGGGGGGACAATGAGCAGTTCTTC. Translation gives CAISENGGGDNEQFF.

The rearrangement links TRBV5-6 to TRBJ2-7, with a tentative D call TRBD2 (5 bases). Germline CDR1 SGHDT, CDR2 YYEEEE. Trimming pared 1 base from V and 0 bases from J, leaving 11 bases between. The CDR3 spans 15 residues. The CDR3 coding sequence is TGTGCCAGCAGCTTGAAGCCTAGCCGCTCCTACGAGCAGTACTTC. It encodes CASSLKPSRSYEQYF.

The genes are TRBV5-1 and TRBJ2-7; D may be TRBD2 (6 bases). Per the germline V gene, CDR1 is SGHRS and CDR2 is YFSETQ. The CDR3 is 13 residues long. Trimming took 4 bases from V and 2 from J, leaving 10 bases between them. In DNA form, the CDR3 reads TGCGCCAGCAGCCGGGACTCAACCTACGAGCAGTACTTC. Its translation: CASSRDSTYEQYF.

This clone was counted a single time. The rearrangement links TRBV6-4 to TRBJ2-3; 7 bases match TRBD1. V lost 0 bases and J lost 2; bases outside the gene matches: 2. Germline-derived CDR1 and CDR2 are MRHNA and SNTAGT. The CDR3 has 15 amino acids. The CDR3 DNA follows: TGTGCCAGCAGTGACTCCGGGACAGCCACAGATACGCAGTATTTT. Its translation is CASSDSGTATDTQYF.

This clone has a handful of counts. This chain connects TRBV5-1 to TRBJ2-2; D is uncertain. The CDR3 runs to 13 residues. Germline loops: CDR1 SGHRS, CDR2 YFSETQ. Trimming took off 6 bases at V and 1 base at J, with 7 bases between the two ends. CDR3 amino acids: CASTERNTGELFF. The CDR3 bases are TGCGCCAGCACCGAGCGGAACACCGGGGAGCTGTTTTTT.

The V and J genes are TRBV30 and TRBJ1-1; 9 nucleotides agree with TRBD1. Germline loops: CDR1 GTSNPN, CDR2 SVGIG (reference sequence). The CDR3 consists of 15 residues. The J segment lost 9 bases and the V segment lost 4 bases, leaving 15 bases of the junction unmatched. This chain's CDR3 is CAWTEEWGNRGQAFF. The CDR3 region has the DNA TGTGCCTGGACCGAAGAATGGGGGAACAGGGGGCAAGCTTTCTTT.

The V and J genes are TRBV5-1 and TRBJ2-2; 10 bases align to TRBD1. J lost 2 bases, V lost 4 bases, and 5 bases had no gene match. This CDR3 contains 16 residues. The V gene's germline CDR1 is SGHRS and CDR2 YFSETQ. The CDR3 spells CASSIRDRGNTGELFF. CDR3 nucleotide sequence: TGCGCCAGCAGCATACGGGACAGGGGAAACACCGGGGAGCTGTTTTTT.

The chain combines TRBV25-1 with TRBJ1-5; weak D call: TRBD1 (5 bases). The CDR3 consists of 14 residues. V lost 3 bases to trimming and J lost 4 bases, with 10 bases between them. Germline V gene lookup returns CDR1 MGHDK and CDR2 SYGVNS. The CDR3 sequence is CASSDWRGNQPQHF. The DNA for the CDR3 is TGTGCCAGCAGTGATTGGAGGGGAAATCAGCCCCAGCATTTT.

The rearrangement uses TRBV30 and TRBJ2-3; 9 nucleotides line up with TRBD1. CDR3 length: 15 amino acids. Germline-derived CDR1 and CDR2 are GTSNPN and SVGIG (reference sequence). The trim removed 3 bases at V and 2 bases at J, leaving 6 bases unmatched. The CDR3 loop is CAWSAGTGYTDTQYF. The CDR3 region has the DNA TGTGCCTGGAGCGCCGGGACAGGGTACACAGATACGCAGTATTTT.

V is TRBV18 and J is TRBJ1-4; TRBD1 matches at 10 bases. Per the germline V gene, CDR1 is KGHSH and CDR2 is LQKENI. V was pared by 5 bases and J by 8 bases, with 8 bases of the junction left unmatched. The CDR3 extends over 15 amino acids. The CDR3 loop reads CASSGTGARREKLFF. The CDR3, as DNA: TGTGCCAGCTCAGGGACAGGGGCCCGTCGGGAAAAACTGTTTTTT. The variable domain in full, with the rest retrieved from reference TRBV18 and TRBJ1-4, is NAGVMQNPRHLVRRRGQEARLRCSPMKGHSHVYWYRQLPEEGLKFMVYLQKENIIDESGMPKERFSAEFPKEGPSILRIQQVVRGDSAAYFCASSGTGARREKLFFGSGTQLSVL.

This clone has a single count. The V gene is TRBV4-3, the J gene TRBJ2-2; 8 nucleotides align to TRBD2. Germline V CDR1 and CDR2: LGHNA, YSLEER. V shed 3 bases, J shed 4 bases, and the junction held 10 bases outside the gene matches. This CDR3 is built from 17 residues. CDR3 DNA sequence: TGCGCCAGCAGCCAGGGCTCCGGACTAGCCTCCACCGGGGAGCTGTTTTTT. Its protein product is CASSQGSGLASTGELFF.

This clone appeared a single time. The CDR3 region is CASSLSGTGGYEQYF. The CDR3 DNA follows: TGCGCCAGCAGCTTGTCCGGGACAGGGGGGTACGAGCAGTACTTC. The chain uses TRBV5-1 and TRBJ2-7; 11 bases are shared with TRBD1. CDR1 is SGHRS, CDR2 YFSETQ, per germline. Losses at the gene ends were 1 base for V and 4 bases for J; bases not matched to a gene: 4. The CDR3 spans 15 residues.

This clone was seen more than once but under ten times. This chain joins TRBV19 and TRBJ1-2; 9 bases map to TRBD1. There are 12 residues in the CDR3. Trimming removed 7 bases from V and 5 bases from J; junction bases left unmatched: 2. In germline, CDR1 is LNHDA, CDR2 SQIVND (reference sequence). The CDR3, as DNA: TGTGCCAGTACCGGGACAGGGTATGGCTACACCTTC. This sequence encodes CASTGTGYGYTF.

This clone was observed a single time. A read error is likely, as this CDR3 ends without the conserved phenylalanine or tryptophan. The limits of the CDR3 on the DNA are not certain, so only TCRdb's listed CDR3 is given. J is TRBJ2-7 and V is TRBV27; the table names TRBD2, a call not compared with the DNA. The CDR3 sequence runs 10 residues, both termini included. Per the germline V gene, CDR1 is MNHEY and CDR2 is SMNVEV (reference sequence). This chain's CDR3 is CASSSRGITS.

This rearrangement joins TRBV25-1 to TRBJ2-7; 9 bases are a match to TRBD1. Germline CDR1 and CDR2: MGHDK and SYGVNS. After removal of 8 bases from V and 5 bases from J, the junction contained 4 bases not matched to a gene. The CDR3 extends over 12 amino acids. The CDR3 loop reads CASGTGSDEQYF. The CDR3, as DNA: TGTGCCAGCGGGACAGGGTCGGACGAGCAGTACTTC.

The chain has TRBV7-2 and TRBJ2-7; 11 bases are a match to TRBD1. The V gene's germline CDR1 is SGHTA and CDR2 FQGNSA. CDR3 length: 12 amino acids. V was pared by 8 bases and J by 6 bases, with 3 bases of the junction left unmatched. Here the CDR3 reads CASRDRGIEQYF. The CDR3 DNA reads TGTGCCAGCCGGGACAGGGGGATCGAGCAGTACTTC.

V usage is TRBV18 and J usage is TRBJ2-5; tentatively, D is TRBD1 (6 bases). This CDR3 contains 15 residues. Germline loops: CDR1 KGHSH, CDR2 LQKENI. V shed 6 bases and J shed 1 base, with 15 bases lying between them. The CDR3 sequence is CASSPRQVAQETQYF. The CDR3 nucleotides read TGTGCCAGCTCTCCAAGACAGGTCGCCCAAGAGACCCAGTACTTC.

The chain is built from TRBV4-1 and TRBJ2-7; 9 nucleotides line up with TRBD2. CDR3 size: 16 residues. The junction had 8 bases not matched to a gene; V was cut back by 3 bases and J by 2 bases. The germline gives CDR1 MGHRA, CDR2 YSYEKL. The CDR3 here is CASSQRWASGTYEQYF. Here the CDR3 DNA reads TGCGCCAGCAGCCAGAGGTGGGCTAGCGGGACCTACGAGCAGTACTTC.

The table lists this clone with many counts. The chain recombines TRBV7-9 with TRBJ1-4, with D perhaps TRBD1 (6 bases). Germline V gene lookup returns CDR1 SEHNR and CDR2 FQNEAQ (reference sequence). V lost 2 bases and J lost 3, with 16 bases in between. CDR3 size: 17 residues. CDR3 region: CASSLPYKGDANEKLFF. Here the CDR3 DNA reads TGTGCCAGCAGCTTACCCTATAAGGGGGACGCTAATGAAAAACTGTTTTTT.

The chain links TRBV5-1 to TRBJ2-2, with TRBD1 matching over 7 bases. Unmatched junction bases numbered 2, after V lost 3 bases and J lost 6 bases. The germline V gene has CDR1 SGHRS and CDR2 YFSETQ. The CDR3 covers 13 residues. The CDR3 loop reads CASSWTGPGELFF. The CDR3 nucleotides read TGCGCCAGCAGCTGGACAGGTCCCGGGGAGCTGTTTTTT. The full variable domain, completed using reference TRBV5-1 and TRBJ2-2, is KAGVTQTPRYLIKTRGQQVTLSCSPISGHRSVSWYQQTPGQGLQFLFEYFSETQRNKGNFPGRFSGRQFSNSRSEMNVSTLELGDSALYLCASSWTGPGELFFGEGSRLTVL.

The rearrangement uses TRBV30 and TRBJ2-3, with D hard to call. Per germline, CDR1 GTSNPN and CDR2 SVGIG (reference sequence). The CDR3 has 12 amino acids. Trimming shortened V by 2 bases and J by 6 bases, and 9 bases separated the two germline ends. The DNA for the CDR3 is TGTGCCTGGAGTCAGGTTCCCGATACGCAGTATTTT. Protein sequence: CAWSQVPDTQYF.

The chain is built from TRBV7-8 and TRBJ2-7; D is perhaps TRBD1 (5 bases). V lost 1 base and J 5 bases, leaving 12 bases between the germline ends. The CDR3 runs to 14 residues. Germline CDR1 reads SGHVS; CDR2 reads FQNEAQ. The CDR3 bases are TGTGCCAGCAGCTTAGTACTTAGGGGCGACGAGCAGTACTTC. Amino acids: CASSLVLRGDEQYF.

This clone occurred a few times. V is TRBV11-3 and J is TRBJ2-7, with 8 positions matching TRBD2. This CDR3 spans 13 amino acids. Germline trimming cut 6 bases from V and 1 base from J; bases unmatched to any gene: 2. Germline CDR1 and CDR2: SGHNT and YENEEA. Written as DNA, the CDR3 is TGTGCCAGCAGTCGCGGGGGGTCCTACGAGCAGTACTTC. Its protein is CASSRGGSYEQYF.

The chain recombines TRBV19 with TRBJ2-2; D remains ambiguous. The CDR3 loop spans 13 amino acids. Trimming left V 10 bases short and J 0 bases short, with 9 bases between. Per the germline V gene, CDR1 is LNHDA and CDR2 is SQIVND (reference sequence). The CDR3 reads CATNPTNTGELFF. The DNA of the CDR3 is TGTGCCACTAACCCCACGAACACCGGGGAGCTGTTTTTT.

The CDR3 nucleotides are TGTGCCAGCAGCAGGCCTATTGAGCAGTTCTTC. Translated: CASSRPIEQFF. The chain combines TRBV6-5 with TRBJ2-1; D remains unclear. The CDR3 runs 11 residues. The germline V gene encodes CDR1 MNHEY and CDR2 SVGAGI. V was clipped by 6 bases and J by 9 bases, with 9 bases between them.

The genes are TRBV27 and TRBJ2-2, with TRBD2 matching over 13 bases. The germline CDR1 and CDR2 sequences are MNHEY and SMNVEV (reference sequence). The junction had 8 bases not matched to a gene; V was cut back by 6 bases and J by 7 bases. The CDR3 is 16 amino acids. CDR3 in DNA: TGTGCCAGCAGCCGGACTAGCGGGAGTATGCACGGGGAGCTGTTTTTT. Translation gives CASSRTSGSMHGELFF.